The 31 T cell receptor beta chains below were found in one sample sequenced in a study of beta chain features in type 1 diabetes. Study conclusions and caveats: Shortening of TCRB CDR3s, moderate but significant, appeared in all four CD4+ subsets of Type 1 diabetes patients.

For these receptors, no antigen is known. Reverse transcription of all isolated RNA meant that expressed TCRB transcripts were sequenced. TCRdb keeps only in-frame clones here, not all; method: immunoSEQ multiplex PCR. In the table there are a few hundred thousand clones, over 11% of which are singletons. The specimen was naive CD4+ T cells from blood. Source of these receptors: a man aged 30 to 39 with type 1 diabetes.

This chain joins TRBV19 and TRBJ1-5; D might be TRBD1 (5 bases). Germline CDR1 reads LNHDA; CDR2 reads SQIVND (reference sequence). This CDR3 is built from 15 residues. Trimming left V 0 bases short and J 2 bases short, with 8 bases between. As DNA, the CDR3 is TGTGCCAGTAGTATAGAAGCGGGGGGCAATCAGCCCCAGCATTTT. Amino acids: CASSIEAGGNQPQHF.

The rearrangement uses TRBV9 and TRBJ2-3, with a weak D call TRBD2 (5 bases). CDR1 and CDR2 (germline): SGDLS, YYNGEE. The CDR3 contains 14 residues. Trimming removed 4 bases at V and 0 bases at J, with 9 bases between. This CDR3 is CASSRTLSTDTQYF. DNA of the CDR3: TGTGCCAGCAGCCGGACTCTTAGCACAGATACGCAGTATTTT.

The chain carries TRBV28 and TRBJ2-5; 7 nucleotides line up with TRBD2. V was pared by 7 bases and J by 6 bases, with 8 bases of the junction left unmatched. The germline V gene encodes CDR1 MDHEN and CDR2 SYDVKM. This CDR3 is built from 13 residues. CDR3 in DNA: TGTGCCAGCAACCTAGCGGCGGTAAAGACCCAGTACTTC. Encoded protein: CASNLAAVKTQYF.

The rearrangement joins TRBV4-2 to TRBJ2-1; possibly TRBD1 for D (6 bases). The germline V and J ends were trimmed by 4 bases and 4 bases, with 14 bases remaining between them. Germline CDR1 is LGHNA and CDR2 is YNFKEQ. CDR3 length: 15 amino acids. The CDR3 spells CASSRGHGVYNEQFF. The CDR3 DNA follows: TGTGCCAGCAGCCGGGGACACGGGGTGTACAATGAGCAGTTCTTC.

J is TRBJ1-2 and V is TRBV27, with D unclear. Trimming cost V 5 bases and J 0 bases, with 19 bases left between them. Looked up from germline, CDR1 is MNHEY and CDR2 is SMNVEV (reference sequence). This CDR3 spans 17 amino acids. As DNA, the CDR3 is TGTGCCAGCAGTCCCGCGGGTAGCCAAAGAGCTAACTATGGCTACACCTTC. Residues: CASSPAGSQRANYGYTF.

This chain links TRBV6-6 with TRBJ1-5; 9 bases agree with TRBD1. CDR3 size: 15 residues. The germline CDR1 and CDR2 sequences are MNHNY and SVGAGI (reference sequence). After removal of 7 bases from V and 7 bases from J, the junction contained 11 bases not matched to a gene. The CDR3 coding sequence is TGTGCCAGCAACCCCGGGACAGGGTTCAAGCAGCCCCAGCATTTT. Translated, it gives CASNPGTGFKQPQHF.

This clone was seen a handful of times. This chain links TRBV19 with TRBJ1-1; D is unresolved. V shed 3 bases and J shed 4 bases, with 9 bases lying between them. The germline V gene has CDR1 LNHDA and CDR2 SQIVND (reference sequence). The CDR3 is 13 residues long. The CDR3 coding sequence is TGTGCCAGTAGTATTATAGGAGGCACTGAAGCTTTCTTT. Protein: CASSIIGGTEAFF.

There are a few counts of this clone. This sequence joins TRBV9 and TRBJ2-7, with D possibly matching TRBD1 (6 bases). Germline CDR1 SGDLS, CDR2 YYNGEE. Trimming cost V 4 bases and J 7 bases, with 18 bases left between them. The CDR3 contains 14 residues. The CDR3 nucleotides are TGTGCCAGCAGCCCGGGTCAGGGGCCAGGGGAGCAGTACTTC. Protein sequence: CASSPGQGPGEQYF.

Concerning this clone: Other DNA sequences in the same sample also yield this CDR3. The CDR3 region has the DNA TGTGCCAGCAGCCTGGGACTAGCGGGAGAACAGTTCTTC. This encodes CASSLGLAGEQFF. The chain carries TRBV7-3 and TRBJ2-1; the match to TRBD2 covers 14 bases. CDR1 and CDR2 from the germline V gene are SGHTA and FQGTGA. The ends lost 5 bases at V and 13 bases at J; junction bases unmatched: 4. The CDR3 extends over 13 amino acids.

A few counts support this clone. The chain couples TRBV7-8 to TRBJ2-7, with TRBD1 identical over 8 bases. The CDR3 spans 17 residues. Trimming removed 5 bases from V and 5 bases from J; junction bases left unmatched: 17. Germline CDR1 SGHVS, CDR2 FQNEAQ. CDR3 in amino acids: CASSPRGQGNMAHEQYF. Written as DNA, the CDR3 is TGTGCCAGCAGCCCCAGAGGACAGGGAAATATGGCCCACGAGCAGTACTTC. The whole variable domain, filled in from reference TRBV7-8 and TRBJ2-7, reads GAGVSQSPRYKVAKRGQDVALRCDPISGHVSLFWYQQALGQGPEFLTYFQNEAQLDKSGLPSDRFFAERPEGSVSTLKIQRTQQEDSAVYLCASSPRGQGNMAHEQYFGPGTRLTVT.

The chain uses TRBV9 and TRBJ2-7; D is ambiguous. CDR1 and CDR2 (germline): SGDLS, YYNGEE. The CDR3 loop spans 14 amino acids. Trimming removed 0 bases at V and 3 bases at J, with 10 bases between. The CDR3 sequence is CASSVGPVNYEQYF. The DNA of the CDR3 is TGTGCCAGCAGCGTAGGTCCGGTAAACTACGAGCAGTACTTC.

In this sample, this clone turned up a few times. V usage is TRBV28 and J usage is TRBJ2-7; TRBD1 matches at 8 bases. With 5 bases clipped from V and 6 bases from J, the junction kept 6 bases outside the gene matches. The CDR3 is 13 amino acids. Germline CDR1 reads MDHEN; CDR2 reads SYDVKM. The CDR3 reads CASSRQGMSEQYF. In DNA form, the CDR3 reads TGTGCCAGCAGTCGACAGGGGATGAGCGAGCAGTACTTC.

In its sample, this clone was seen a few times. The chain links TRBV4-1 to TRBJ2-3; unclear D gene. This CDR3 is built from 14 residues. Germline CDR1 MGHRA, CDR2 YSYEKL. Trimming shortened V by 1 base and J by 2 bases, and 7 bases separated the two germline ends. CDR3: CASSQVLFTDTQYF. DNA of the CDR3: TGCGCCAGCAGCCAAGTACTATTCACAGATACGCAGTATTTT.

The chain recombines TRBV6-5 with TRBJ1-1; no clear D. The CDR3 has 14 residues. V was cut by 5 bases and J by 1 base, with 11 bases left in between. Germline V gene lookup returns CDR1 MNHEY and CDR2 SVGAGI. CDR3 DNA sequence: TGTGCCAGCAGTCGCCCAGCAGGGAACACTGAAGCTTTCTTT. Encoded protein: CASSRPAGNTEAFF.

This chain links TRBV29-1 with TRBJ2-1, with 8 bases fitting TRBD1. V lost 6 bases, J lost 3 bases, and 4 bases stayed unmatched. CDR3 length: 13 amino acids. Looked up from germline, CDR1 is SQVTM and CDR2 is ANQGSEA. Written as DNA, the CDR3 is TGCAGCGTGACAACAGGGGGCTACAATGAGCAGTTCTTC. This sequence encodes CSVTTGGYNEQFF.

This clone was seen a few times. This CDR3 is CASAPGVGNQPQHF. The CDR3 region has the DNA TGTGCCAGCGCCCCTGGTGTAGGCAATCAGCCCCAGCATTTT. This chain uses TRBV4-2 with TRBJ1-5, with D uncertain. V lost 8 bases and J lost 2, with 13 bases in between. The germline gives CDR1 LGHNA, CDR2 YNFKEQ. The length of the CDR3 is 14 residues.

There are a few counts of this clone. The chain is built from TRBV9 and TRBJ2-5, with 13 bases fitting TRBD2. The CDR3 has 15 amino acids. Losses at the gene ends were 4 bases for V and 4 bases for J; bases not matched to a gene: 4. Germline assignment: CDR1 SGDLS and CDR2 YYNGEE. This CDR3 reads CASSWGLAGRETQYF. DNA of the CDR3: TGTGCCAGCAGCTGGGGACTAGCGGGACGAGAGACCCAGTACTTC.

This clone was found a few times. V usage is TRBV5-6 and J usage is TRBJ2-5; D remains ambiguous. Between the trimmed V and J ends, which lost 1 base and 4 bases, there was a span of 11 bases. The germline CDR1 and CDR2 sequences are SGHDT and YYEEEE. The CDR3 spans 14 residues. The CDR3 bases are TGTGCCAGCAGCTTGTATGCCCCGGGAGAGACCCAGTACTTC. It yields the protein CASSLYAPGETQYF.

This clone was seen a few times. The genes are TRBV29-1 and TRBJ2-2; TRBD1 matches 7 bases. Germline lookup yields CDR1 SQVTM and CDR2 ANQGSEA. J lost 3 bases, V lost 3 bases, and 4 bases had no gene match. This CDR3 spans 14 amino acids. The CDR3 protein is CSVDVDRDTGELFF. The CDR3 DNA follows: TGCAGCGTTGATGTTGACAGGGACACCGGGGAGCTGTTTTTT.

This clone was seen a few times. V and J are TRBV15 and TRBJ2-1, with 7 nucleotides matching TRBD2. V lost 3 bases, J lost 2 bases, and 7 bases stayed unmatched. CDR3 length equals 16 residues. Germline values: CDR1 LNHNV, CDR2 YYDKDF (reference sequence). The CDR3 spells CATSSLAARAYNEQFF. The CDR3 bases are TGTGCCACCAGCAGCCTAGCGGCAAGAGCCTACAATGAGCAGTTCTTC.

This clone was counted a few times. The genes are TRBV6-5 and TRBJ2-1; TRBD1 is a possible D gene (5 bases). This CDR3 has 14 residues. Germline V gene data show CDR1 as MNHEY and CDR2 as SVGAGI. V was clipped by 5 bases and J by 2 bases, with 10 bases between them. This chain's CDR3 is CASSRQITYNEQFF. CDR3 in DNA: TGTGCCAGCAGTAGACAGATCACCTACAATGAGCAGTTCTTC.

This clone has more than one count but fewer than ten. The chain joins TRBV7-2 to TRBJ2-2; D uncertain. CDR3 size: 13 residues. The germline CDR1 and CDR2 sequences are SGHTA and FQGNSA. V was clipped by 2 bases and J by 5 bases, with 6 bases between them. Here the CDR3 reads CASSLFGTGELFF. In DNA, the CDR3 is TGTGCCAGCAGCTTATTCGGGACCGGGGAGCTGTTTTTT.

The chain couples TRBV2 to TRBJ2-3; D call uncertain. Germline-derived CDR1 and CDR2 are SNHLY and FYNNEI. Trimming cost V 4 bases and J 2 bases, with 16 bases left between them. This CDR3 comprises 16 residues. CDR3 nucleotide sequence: TGTGCCAGCAGTGCCAGTGGGCTCAGCTTCACAGATACGCAGTATTTT. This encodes CASSASGLSFTDTQYF.

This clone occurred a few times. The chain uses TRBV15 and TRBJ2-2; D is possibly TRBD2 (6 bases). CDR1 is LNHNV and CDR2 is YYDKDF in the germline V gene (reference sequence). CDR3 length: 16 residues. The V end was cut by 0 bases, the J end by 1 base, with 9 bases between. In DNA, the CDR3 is TGTGCCACCAGCAGAGACGCGGGGCGGAACACCGGGGAGCTGTTTTTT. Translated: CATSRDAGRNTGELFF.

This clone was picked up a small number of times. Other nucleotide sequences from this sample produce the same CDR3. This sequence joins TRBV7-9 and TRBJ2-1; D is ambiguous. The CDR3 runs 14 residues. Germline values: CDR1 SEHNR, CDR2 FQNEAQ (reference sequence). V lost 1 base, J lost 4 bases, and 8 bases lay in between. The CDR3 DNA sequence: TGTGCCAGCAGCTTAGGGCAGGCTTACAATGAGCAGTTCTTC. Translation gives CASSLGQAYNEQFF.

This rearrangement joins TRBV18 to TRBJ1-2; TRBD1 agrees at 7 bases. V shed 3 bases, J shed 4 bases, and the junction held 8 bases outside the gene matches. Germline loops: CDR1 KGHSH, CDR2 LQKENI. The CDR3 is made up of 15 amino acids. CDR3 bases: TGTGCCAGCTCACCCCCAGGACAGGAAGGCTATGGCTACACCTTC. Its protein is CASSPPGQEGYGYTF.

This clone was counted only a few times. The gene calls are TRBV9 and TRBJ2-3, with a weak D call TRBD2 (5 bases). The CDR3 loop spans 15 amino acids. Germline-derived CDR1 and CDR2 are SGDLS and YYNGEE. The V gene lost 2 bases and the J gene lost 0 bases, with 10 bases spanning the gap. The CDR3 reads CASSVLAASTDTQYF. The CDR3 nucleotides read TGTGCCAGCAGCGTCCTAGCAGCTAGCACAGATACGCAGTATTTT.

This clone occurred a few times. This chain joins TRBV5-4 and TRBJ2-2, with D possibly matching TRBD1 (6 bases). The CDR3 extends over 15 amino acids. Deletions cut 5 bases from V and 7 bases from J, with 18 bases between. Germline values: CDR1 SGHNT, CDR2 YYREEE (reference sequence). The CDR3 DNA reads TGTGCCAGCAGTTCGCCGGCCACAGGGTTCGGGGAGCTGTTTTTT. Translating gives CASSSPATGFGELFF.

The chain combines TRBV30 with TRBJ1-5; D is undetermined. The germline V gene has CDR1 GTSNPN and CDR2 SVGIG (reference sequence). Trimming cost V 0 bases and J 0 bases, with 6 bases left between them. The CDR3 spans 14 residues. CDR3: CAWSVRVSNQPQHF. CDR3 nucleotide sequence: TGTGCCTGGAGTGTACGAGTTAGCAATCAGCCCCAGCATTTT.

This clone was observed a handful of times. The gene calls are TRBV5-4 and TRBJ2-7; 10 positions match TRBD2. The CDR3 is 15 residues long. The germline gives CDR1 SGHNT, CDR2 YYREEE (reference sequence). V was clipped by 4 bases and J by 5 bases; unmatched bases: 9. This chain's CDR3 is CASSLYGTSENEQYF. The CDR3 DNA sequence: TGTGCCAGCAGCCTATACGGGACTAGCGAAAACGAGCAGTACTTC.

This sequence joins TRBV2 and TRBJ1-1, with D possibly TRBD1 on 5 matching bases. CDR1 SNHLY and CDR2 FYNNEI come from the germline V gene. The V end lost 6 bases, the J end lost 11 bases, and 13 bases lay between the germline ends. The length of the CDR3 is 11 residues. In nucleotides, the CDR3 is TGTGCCAGCAGCGCCAGGGTATGGGCTTTCTTT. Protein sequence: CASSARVWAFF.